These T cell receptor beta chains were read from a single sample in a study of Graves' ophthalmopathy and Graves' hyperthyroidism. TCRdb processed the multiplex PCR reads anew with MiXCR; each CDR3 protein has one entry. The sample gives under 800,000 distinct CDR3 sequences, about a fifth of which show up once; about 6.6% is in the top ten. Sequencing was done on a sample of peripheral blood. The receptors were sampled from a woman under 30 with stable Graves' hyperthyroidism. Some clones in this sample may be carry-over from other donors' samples. CDR3s include the opening cysteine and the closing phenylalanine or tryptophan. A D gene is named only where the DNA matches it firmly. Rows may omit the clone size; those that give it use once, few, many or a size class.

>TRBJ2-7|many|NA|TRBV5-1
CASSLRQGSNEQYF
TGCGCCAGCAGCTTGAGGCAGGGCTCCAACGAGCAGTACTTC
>TRBJ1-2|many|NA|TRBV29-1
CSVGLWTVPVYGYTF
TGCAGCGTTGGCCTTTGGACAGTCCCCGTCTATGGCTACACCTTC
>TRBJ1-1|many|NA|TRBV6-2/TRBV6-3
CASSHPSGSSNLMNTEAFF
TGTGCCAGCAGCCACCCGAGCGGGTCCTCAAATTTGATGAACACTGAAGCTTTCTTT
>TRBJ2-7|many|TRBD1|TRBV7-3
CASSSRAGQGYEQYF
TGTGCCAGCAGCTCCAGGGCGGGACAGGGCTACGAGCAGTACTTC
>TRBJ1-5|many|NA|TRBV12-3/TRBV12-4
CASSLQGKGGNQPQHF
TGTGCCAGCAGTCTTCAGGGTAAGGGTGGCAATCAGCCCCAGCATTTT
>TRBJ2-6|many|NA|TRBV20-1
CSARPPNSGANVLTF
TGCAGTGCTAGACCCCCGAACTCTGGGGCCAACGTCCTGACTTTC
>TRBJ2-7|NA|NA|TRBV18
CSSSPLHHRNEQYF
TGTTCCAGCTCACCACTCCACCACAGGAACGAGCAGTACTTC
>TRBJ1-5|many|NA|TRBV6-2/TRBV6-3
CASKTTVSNQPQHF
TGTGCCAGTAAAACGACGGTTAGCAATCAGCCCCAGCATTTT
>TRBJ2-7|many|TRBD1|TRBV13
CASSPRDSKQYF
TGTGCCAGCAGCCCCCGGGACAGCAAGCAGTACTTC
>TRBJ2-7|NA|TRBD1|TRBV10-1
CASSESFGTGGGEQYF
TGCGCCAGCAGTGAATCTTTCGGGACAGGGGGCGGCGAGCAGTACTTC
>TRBJ1-6|few|NA|TRBV7-3
CASSLQGRNNSPLHF
TGTGCCAGCAGCTTACAGGGGCGTAACAATTCACCCCTCCACTTT
>TRBJ2-4|many|NA|TRBV2
CASSSGHPKNIQYF
TGTGCCAGCAGTAGCGGACACCCCAAAAACATTCAGTACTTC
>TRBJ2-7|once|NA|TRBV24-1
CATSENKGVGHEQYF
TGTGCCACCAGTGAGAACAAGGGGGTTGGTCACGAGCAGTACTTC
>TRBJ2-5|many|TRBD1|TRBV24-1
CATSDPERTGQETQYF
TGTGCCACCAGTGATCCTGAGAGGACAGGGCAAGAGACCCAGTACTTC
>TRBJ2-7|once|NA|TRBV5-1
CASSLLAAPSYELYF
TGCGCCAGCAGCTTGCTGGCAGCCCCCTCCTACGAGCTGTACTTC
>TRBJ2-7|many|TRBD2|TRBV6-2/TRBV6-3
CASSVAGAYEQYF
TGTGCCAGCAGCGTAGCGGGGGCCTACGAGCAGTACTTC
>TRBJ2-7|many|NA|TRBV12-3/TRBV12-4
CASSHTYASYEQYF
TGTGCCAGCAGTCACACTTATGCCTCCTACGAGCAGTACTTC
>TRBJ2-2|many|NA|TRBV10-3
CAISGGPIGELFF
TGTGCCATCAGTGGAGGGCCAATCGGGGAGCTGTTTTTT
>TRBJ1-5|many|NA|TRBV20-1
CSARFNNQPQHF
TGCAGTGCTAGATTCAACAATCAGCCCCAGCATTTT
>TRBJ2-7|many|TRBD1|TRBV12-3/TRBV12-4
CASSPSVDRGEQYF
TGTGCCAGCAGCCCTAGTGTGGACAGGGGCGAGCAGTACTTC
>TRBJ2-2|NA|TRBD1|TRBV6-4
CASRTGQGNTGELFF
TGTGCCAGCAGAACGGGACAGGGGAACACCGGGGAGCTGTTTTTT
>TRBJ1-1|many|TRBD1|TRBV7-2
CASSLGTGVVEAFF
TGTGCCAGCAGCTTAGGGACAGGGGTGGTTGAAGCTTTCTTT
>TRBJ1-1|many|NA|TRBV6-1
CASRGSGRDGAFF
TGTGCCAGCAGGGGATCGGGACGCGACGGAGCTTTCTTT
>TRBJ2-2|many|NA|TRBV15
CATSRESREGGELFF
TGTGCCACCAGCAGAGAGTCTCGGGAAGGCGGGGAGCTGTTTTTT
>TRBJ1-1|many|NA|TRBV2
CASSVQVVNTEAFF
TGTGCCAGCAGTGTACAGGTAGTCAACACTGAAGCTTTCTTT
>TRBJ1-1|many|TRBD1|TRBV12-3/TRBV12-4
CASSSVWTGGLNTEAFF
TGTGCCAGCAGTTCCGTCTGGACAGGGGGCCTGAACACTGAAGCTTTCTTT
>TRBJ1-2|NA|NA|TRBV28
CASSSLDGSLGGYTF
TGTGCCAGCAGTTCCTTGGACGGTTCTTTGGGAGGCTACACCTTC
>TRBJ1-1|NA|NA|TRBV29-1
CSVEYYGDTEAFF
TGCAGCGTTGAATACTACGGGGACACTGAAGCTTTCTTT
>TRBJ1-1|many|NA|TRBV20-1
CSANTVNTEAFF
TGCAGTGCTAATACAGTGAACACTGAAGCTTTCTTT
>TRBJ1-3|many|NA|TRBV20-1
CSARAESFSRNTIYF
TGCAGTGCTAGAGCCGAAAGTTTCTCTAGAAACACCATATATTTT
>TRBJ2-5|NA|NA|TRBV6-1
CASSEGIARGETQYF
TGTGCCAGCAGTGAAGGGATAGCTCGGGGGGAGACCCAGTACTTC
>TRBJ2-7|many|NA|TRBV6-2/TRBV6-3
CASSYGRTGSEQYF
TGTGCCAGCAGTTACGGGCGAACAGGGTCCGAGCAGTACTTC
>TRBJ2-7|many|TRBD1|TRBV20-1
CSADPTGGGEQYF
TGCAGTGCCGACCCGACAGGGGGCGGCGAGCAGTACTTC
>TRBJ2-7|many|NA|TRBV12-3/TRBV12-4
CASSPWGDSYEQYF
TGTGCCAGCAGTCCCTGGGGGGATTCCTACGAGCAGTACTTC
>TRBJ1-3|NA|NA|TRBV6-5
CASSSSGHTLSGNTIYF
TGTGCCAGCAGTTCCTCGGGACACACCTTATCTGGAAACACCATATATTTT
>TRBJ1-5|many|NA|TRBV12-3/TRBV12-4
CASSLVSRPQHF
TGTGCCAGCAGTTTAGTCTCCCGACCCCAGCATTTT
>TRBJ1-2|many|NA|TRBV2
CASRDSGDYGYTF
TGTGCCAGCAGGGACTCCGGAGACTATGGCTACACCTTC
>TRBJ2-7|many|NA|TRBV6-5
CASSYAGSDEQYF
TGTGCCAGCAGTTACGCGGGTAGCGACGAGCAGTACTTC
>TRBJ1-6|few|TRBD1|TRBV13
CASSVGQGGDSPLHF
TGTGCCAGCAGCGTGGGACAGGGTGGTGATTCACCCCTCCACTTT
>TRBJ1-2|many|NA|TRBV11-2
CASSLDRVPNYGYTF
TGTGCCAGCAGCTTAGACAGGGTGCCTAACTATGGCTACACCTTC
>TRBJ2-2|NA|TRBD2|TRBV6-1
CASNSIAGYGNTGELFF
TGTGCCAGCAACTCAATAGCGGGATACGGAAACACCGGGGAGCTGTTTTTT
>TRBJ2-7|few|TRBD1|TRBV4-1
CAGSQFTGEQQYF
TGCGCCGGCAGCCAATTTACAGGGGAACAGCAGTACTTC
>TRBJ1-5|many|NA|TRBV27
CASSLAVFQPQHF
TGTGCCAGCAGTTTAGCGGTATTTCAGCCCCAGCATTTT
>TRBJ1-3|many|NA|TRBV9
CASSGGRDGNTIYF
TGTGCCAGCAGCGGTGGCAGAGATGGAAACACCATATATTTT
>TRBJ2-5|NA|NA|TRBV28
CASSLPPGGLGETQYF
TGTGCCAGCAGTTTACCCCCCGGAGGCTTGGGAGAGACCCAGTACTTC